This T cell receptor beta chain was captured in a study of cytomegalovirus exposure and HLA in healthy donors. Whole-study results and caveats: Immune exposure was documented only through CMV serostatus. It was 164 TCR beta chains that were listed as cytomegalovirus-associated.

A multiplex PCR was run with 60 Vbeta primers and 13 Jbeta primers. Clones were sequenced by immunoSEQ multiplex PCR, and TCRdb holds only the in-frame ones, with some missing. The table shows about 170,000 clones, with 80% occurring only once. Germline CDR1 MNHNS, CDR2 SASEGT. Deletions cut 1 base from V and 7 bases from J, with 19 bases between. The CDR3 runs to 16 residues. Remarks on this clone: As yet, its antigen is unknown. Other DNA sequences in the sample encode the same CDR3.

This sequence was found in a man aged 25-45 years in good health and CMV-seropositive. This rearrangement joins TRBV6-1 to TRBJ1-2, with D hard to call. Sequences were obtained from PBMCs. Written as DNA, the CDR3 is TGTGCCAGCAGTGAAGACCTTGGCGGGCGCTTGGTTGGCTACACCTTC. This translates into CASSEDLGGRLVGYTF.